The following is a T cell receptor beta chain sequence with its context. The data belong to a study of blood T cell repertoires in COVID-19. Overall study context: Spain, Italy and the United States supplied samples that represented acute and convalescent COVID-19.

The V gene's germline CDR1 is SGHRS and CDR2 YFSETQ. The CDR3 has 16 amino acids. V lost 4 bases and J lost 5, with 18 bases in between. Sequencing used immunoSEQ multiplex PCR; TCRdb keeps in-frame clones, though not all of them. There are fewer than 85,000 clones in the sample; roughly 80% occur only once, and about 4.4% lies in the top ten. This TCR was recovered from a woman of 80 years or more with active or convalescent COVID-19. The chain has TRBV5-1 and TRBJ2-2, with D tentatively TRBD1 (5 bases). Sequenced material: peripheral blood. In nucleotides, the CDR3 is TGCGCCAGCAGCCGCGTGTCACAGGCGAGAACCGGGGAGCTGTTTTTT. The encoded protein is CASSRVSQARTGELFF.